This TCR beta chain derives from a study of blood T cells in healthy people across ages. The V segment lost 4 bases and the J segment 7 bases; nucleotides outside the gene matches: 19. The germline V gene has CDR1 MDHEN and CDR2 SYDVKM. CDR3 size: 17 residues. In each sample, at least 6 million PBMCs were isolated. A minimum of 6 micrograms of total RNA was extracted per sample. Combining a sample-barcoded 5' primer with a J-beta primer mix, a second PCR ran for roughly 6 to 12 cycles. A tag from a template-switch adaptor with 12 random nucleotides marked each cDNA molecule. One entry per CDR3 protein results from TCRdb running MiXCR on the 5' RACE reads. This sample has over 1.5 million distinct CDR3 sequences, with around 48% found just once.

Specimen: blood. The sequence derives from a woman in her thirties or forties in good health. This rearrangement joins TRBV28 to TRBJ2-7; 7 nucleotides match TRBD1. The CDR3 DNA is TGTGCCAGCAGTTCTCTATCCGGGACAGATTTTTACAATGAGCAGTACTTC. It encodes CASSSLSGTDFYNEQYF.